This T cell receptor (beta chain) was documented in a study of cytomegalovirus exposure and HLA in healthy donors. This clone appeared a few times. Primers for the PCR totalled 60 Vbeta and 13 Jbeta. The method was immunoSEQ multiplex PCR; TCRdb's version includes in-frame clones alone and lacks a portion of them. The repertoire has about 130,000 clones, approximately 74% of them found once; the top ten carry 5.5% to 8%. The CDR3 has 15 amino acids. V shed 2 bases and J shed 7 bases, with 15 bases lying between them. Germline loops: CDR1 MNHNS, CDR2 SASEGT. The sequenced sample consisted of PBMCs. This TCR was recovered from a male donor in good health and CMV-seronegative. The chain employs TRBV6-1 and TRBJ2-4; D perhaps matches TRBD1 (5 bases). CDR3 nucleotide sequence: TGTGCCAGCAGTGAAAGCCAGGGTACGTTGAACATTCAGTACTTC. Its protein product is CASSESQGTLNIQYF.